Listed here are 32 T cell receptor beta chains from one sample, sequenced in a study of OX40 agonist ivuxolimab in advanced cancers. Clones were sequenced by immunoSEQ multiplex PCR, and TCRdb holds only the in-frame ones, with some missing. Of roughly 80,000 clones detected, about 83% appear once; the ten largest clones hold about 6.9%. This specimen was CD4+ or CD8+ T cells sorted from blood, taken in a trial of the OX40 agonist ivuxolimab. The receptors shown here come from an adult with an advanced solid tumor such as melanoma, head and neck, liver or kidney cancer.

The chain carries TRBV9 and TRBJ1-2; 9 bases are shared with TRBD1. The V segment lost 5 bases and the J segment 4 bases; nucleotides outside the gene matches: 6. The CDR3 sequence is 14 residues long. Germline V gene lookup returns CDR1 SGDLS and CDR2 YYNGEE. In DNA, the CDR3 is TGTGCCAGCAGGGGACAGGGAGGTGGCTATGGCTACACCTTC. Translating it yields CASRGQGGGYGYTF.

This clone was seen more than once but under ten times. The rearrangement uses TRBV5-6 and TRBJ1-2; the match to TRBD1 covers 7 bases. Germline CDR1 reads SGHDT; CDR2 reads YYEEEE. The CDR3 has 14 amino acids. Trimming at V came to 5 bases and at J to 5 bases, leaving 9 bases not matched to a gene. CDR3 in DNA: TGTGCCAGCAGTTCAGGGGGACCCTATTATGGCTACACCTTC. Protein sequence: CASSSGGPYYGYTF.

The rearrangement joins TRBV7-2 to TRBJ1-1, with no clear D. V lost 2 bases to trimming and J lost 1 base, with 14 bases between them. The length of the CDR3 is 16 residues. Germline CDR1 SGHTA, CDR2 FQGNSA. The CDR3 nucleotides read TGTGCCAGCAGCTTATTAGCAGGCCCTAGGAACACTGAAGCTTTCTTT. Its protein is CASSLLAGPRNTEAFF.

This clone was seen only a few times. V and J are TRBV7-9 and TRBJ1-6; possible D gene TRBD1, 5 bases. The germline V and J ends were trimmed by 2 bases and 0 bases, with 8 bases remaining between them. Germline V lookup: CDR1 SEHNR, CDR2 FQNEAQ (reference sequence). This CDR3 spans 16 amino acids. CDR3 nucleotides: TGTGCCAGCAGCTTAACGGGGGGCTCCTATAATTCACCCCTCCACTTT. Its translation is CASSLTGGSYNSPLHF.

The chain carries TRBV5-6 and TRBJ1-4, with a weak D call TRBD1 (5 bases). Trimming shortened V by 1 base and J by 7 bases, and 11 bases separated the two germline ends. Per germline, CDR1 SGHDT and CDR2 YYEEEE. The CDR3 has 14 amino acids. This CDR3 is CASSLIGAGEKLFF. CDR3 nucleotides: TGTGCCAGCAGCTTGATAGGGGCGGGTGAAAAACTGTTTTTT.

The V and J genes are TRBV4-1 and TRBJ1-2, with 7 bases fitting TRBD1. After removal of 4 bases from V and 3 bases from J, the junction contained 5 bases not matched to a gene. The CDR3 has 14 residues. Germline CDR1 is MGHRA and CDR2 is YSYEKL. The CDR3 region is CASSLDRVDYGYTF. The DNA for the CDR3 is TGCGCCAGCAGCCTAGACAGGGTGGACTATGGCTACACCTTC.

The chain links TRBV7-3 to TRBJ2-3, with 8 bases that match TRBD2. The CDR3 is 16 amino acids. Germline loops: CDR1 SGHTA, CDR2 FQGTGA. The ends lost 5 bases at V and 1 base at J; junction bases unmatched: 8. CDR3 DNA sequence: TGTGCCAGCAGCCCCGGGCGGGGGGAAGGCACAGATACGCAGTATTTT. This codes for CASSPGRGEGTDTQYF.

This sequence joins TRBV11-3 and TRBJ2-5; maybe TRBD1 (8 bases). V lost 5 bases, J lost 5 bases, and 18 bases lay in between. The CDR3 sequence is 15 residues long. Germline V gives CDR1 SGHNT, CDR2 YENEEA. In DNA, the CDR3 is TGTGCCAGCAGCAGCGGACAGGGAGGGCGGGAGACCCAGTACTTC. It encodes CASSSGQGGRETQYF.

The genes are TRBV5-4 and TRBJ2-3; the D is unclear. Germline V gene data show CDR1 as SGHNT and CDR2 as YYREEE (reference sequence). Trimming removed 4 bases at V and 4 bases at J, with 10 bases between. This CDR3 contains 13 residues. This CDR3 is CASSQTGADTQYF. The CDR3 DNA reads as TGTGCCAGCAGCCAGACTGGCGCAGATACGCAGTATTTT.

This CDR3 reads CATSRAVGLASEQYF. The DNA of the CDR3 is TGTGCCACCAGCAGAGCGGTAGGACTAGCGTCCGAGCAGTACTTC. This chain joins TRBV15 and TRBJ2-7; 9 positions match TRBD2. Trimming took 1 base from V and 6 from J; bases not matched to a gene: 7. Per the germline V gene, CDR1 is LNHNV and CDR2 is YYDKDF (reference sequence). The CDR3 is made up of 15 amino acids.

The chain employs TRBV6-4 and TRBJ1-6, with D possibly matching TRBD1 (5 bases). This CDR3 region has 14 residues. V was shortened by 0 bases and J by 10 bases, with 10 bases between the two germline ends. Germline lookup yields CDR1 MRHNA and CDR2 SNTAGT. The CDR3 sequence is CASSDSLGGSPLHF. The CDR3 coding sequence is TGTGCCAGCAGTGACTCGTTGGGGGGATCACCCCTCCACTTT.

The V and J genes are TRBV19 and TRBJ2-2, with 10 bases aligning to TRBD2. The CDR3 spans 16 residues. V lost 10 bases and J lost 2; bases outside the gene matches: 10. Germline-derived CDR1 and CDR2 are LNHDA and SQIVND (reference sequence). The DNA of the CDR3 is TGTGCCACCAAGGGGTGGACTAGCGGTAACACCGGGGAGCTGTTTTTT. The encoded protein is CATKGWTSGNTGELFF.

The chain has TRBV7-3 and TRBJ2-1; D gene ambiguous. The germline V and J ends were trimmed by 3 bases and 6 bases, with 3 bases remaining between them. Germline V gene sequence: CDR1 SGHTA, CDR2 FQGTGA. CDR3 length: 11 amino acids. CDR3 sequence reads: CASSFGNEQFF. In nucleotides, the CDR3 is TGTGCCAGCAGCTTTGGCAATGAGCAGTTCTTC.

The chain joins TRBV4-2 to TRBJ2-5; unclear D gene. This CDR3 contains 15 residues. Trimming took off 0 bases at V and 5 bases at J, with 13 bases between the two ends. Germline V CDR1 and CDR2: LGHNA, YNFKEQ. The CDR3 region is CASSQDQWLGETQYF. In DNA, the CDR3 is TGTGCCAGCAGCCAAGATCAGTGGTTAGGTGAGACCCAGTACTTC.

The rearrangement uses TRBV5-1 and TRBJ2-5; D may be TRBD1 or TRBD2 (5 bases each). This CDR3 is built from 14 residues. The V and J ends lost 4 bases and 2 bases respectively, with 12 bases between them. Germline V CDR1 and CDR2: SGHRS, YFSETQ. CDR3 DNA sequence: TGCGCCAGCAGCCTGAGGGGAATTCAAGAGACCCAGTACTTC. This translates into CASSLRGIQETQYF.

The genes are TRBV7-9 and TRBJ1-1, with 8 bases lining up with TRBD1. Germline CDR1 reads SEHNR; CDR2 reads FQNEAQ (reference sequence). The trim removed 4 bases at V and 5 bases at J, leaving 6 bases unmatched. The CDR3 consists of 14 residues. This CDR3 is CASSSTGAGTEAFF. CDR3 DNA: TGTGCCAGCAGCTCGACAGGGGCGGGTACTGAAGCTTTCTTT.

As DNA, the CDR3 is TGTGCCAGCAGCCCACAGGTACAGGGGAACACTGAAGCTTTCTTT. It translates to CASSPQVQGNTEAFF. The chain uses TRBV7-2 and TRBJ1-1, with D possibly being TRBD1 (6 bases). This CDR3 contains 15 residues. V was cut by 5 bases and J by 1 base, with 14 bases left in between. Germline V gene lookup returns CDR1 SGHTA and CDR2 FQGNSA.

The CDR3, as DNA: TGCGCCAGCAGAAGGGGAGTAGATGAAAAACTGTTTTTT. Amino acid sequence: CASRRGVDEKLFF. The V gene is TRBV5-1, the J gene TRBJ1-4, with D perhaps matching TRBD1 (5 bases). The CDR3 sequence is 13 residues long. The germline V gene has CDR1 SGHRS and CDR2 YFSETQ. The germline V and J ends were trimmed by 5 bases and 6 bases, with 11 bases remaining between them.

CDR3 DNA sequence: TGTGCCATCAGCCCGGGCCAGAAAACAGATACGCAGTATTTT. Translating it yields CAISPGQKTDTQYF. J is TRBJ2-3 and V is TRBV10-3; D is ambiguous. The CDR3 has 14 amino acids. V was shortened by 6 bases and J by 3 bases, with 13 bases between the two germline ends. Germline values: CDR1 ENHRY, CDR2 SYGVKD.

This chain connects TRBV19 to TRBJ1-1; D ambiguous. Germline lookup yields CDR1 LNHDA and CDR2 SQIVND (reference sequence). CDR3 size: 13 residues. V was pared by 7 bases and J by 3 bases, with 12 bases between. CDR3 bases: TGTGCCAGTACCTGGACCGGGGACACTGAAGCTTTCTTT. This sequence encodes CASTWTGDTEAFF.

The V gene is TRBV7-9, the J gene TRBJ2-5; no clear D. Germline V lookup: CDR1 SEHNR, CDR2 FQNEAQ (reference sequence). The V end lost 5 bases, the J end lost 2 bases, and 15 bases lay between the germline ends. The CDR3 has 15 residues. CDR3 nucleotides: TGTGCCAGCAGCCCTTCGTGGGGAACGCAAGAGACCCAGTACTTC. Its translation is CASSPSWGTQETQYF.

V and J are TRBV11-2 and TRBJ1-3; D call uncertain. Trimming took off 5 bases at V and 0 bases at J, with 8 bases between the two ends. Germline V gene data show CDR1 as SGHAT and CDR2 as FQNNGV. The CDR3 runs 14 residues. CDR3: CASSPSPSGNTIYF. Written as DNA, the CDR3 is TGTGCCAGCAGCCCTAGTCCCTCTGGAAACACCATATATTTT.

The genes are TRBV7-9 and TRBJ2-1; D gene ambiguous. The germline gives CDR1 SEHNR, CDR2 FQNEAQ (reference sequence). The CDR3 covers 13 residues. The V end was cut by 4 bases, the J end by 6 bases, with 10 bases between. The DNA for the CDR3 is TGTGCCAGCAGCTCCCTCCCCCCCAATGAGCAGTTCTTC. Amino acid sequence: CASSSLPPNEQFF.

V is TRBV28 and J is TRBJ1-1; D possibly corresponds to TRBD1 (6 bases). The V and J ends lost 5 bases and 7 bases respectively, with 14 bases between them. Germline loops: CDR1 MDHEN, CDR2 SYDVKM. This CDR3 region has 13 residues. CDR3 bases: TGTGCCAGCAGTGAGGGGGGGACCCTTGAAGCTTTCTTT. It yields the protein CASSEGGTLEAFF. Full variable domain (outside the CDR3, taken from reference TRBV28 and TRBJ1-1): DVKVTQSSRYLVKRTGEKVFLECVQDMDHENMFWYRQDPGLGLRLIYFSYDVKMKEKGDIPEGYSVSREKKERFSLILESASTNQTSMYLCASSEGGTLEAFFGQGTRLTVV.

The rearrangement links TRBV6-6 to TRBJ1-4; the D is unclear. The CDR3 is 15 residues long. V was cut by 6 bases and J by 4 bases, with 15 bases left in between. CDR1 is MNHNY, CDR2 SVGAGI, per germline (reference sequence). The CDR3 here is CASRPRRAFNEKLFF. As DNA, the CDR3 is TGTGCCAGCAGGCCGAGACGGGCCTTTAATGAAAAACTGTTTTTT.

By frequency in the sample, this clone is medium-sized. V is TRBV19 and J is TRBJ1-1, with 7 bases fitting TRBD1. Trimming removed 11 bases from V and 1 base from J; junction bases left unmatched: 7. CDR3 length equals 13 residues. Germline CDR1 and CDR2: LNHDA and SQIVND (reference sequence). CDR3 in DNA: TGTGCCTCGGGACAGACCCCGAACACTGAAGCTTTCTTT. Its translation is CASGQTPNTEAFF.

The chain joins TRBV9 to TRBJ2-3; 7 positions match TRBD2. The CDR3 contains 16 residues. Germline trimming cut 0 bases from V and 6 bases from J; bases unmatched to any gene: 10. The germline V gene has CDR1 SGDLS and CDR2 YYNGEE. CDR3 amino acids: CASSVESGALGDTQYF. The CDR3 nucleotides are TGTGCCAGCAGCGTAGAGAGCGGGGCCCTGGGGGATACGCAGTATTTT.

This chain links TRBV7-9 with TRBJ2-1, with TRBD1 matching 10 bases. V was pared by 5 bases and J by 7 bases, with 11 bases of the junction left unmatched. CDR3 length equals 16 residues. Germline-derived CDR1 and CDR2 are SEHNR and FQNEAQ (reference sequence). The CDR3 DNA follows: TGTGCCAGCAGCCGTGTCCCCGGGACAGGGGTAAATGAGCAGTTCTTC. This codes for CASSRVPGTGVNEQFF.

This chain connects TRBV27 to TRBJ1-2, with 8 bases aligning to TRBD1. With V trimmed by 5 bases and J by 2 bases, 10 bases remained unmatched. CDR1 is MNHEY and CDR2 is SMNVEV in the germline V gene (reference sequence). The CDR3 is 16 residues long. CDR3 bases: TGTGCCAGCAGTCCCCACCTACAGGGGGAGAACTATGGCTACACCTTC. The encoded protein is CASSPHLQGENYGYTF.

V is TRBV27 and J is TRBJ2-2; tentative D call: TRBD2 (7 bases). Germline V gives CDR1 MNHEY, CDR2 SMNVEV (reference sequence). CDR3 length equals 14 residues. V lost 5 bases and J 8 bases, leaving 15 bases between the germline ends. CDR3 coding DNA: TGTGCCAGCAGTCTCCTCGCGGGGGCTGGGGAGCTGTTTTTT. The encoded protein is CASSLLAGAGELFF.

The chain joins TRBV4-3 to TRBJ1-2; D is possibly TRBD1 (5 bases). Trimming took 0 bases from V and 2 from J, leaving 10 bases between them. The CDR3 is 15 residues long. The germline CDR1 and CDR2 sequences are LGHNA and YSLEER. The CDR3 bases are TGCGCCAGCAGCCAAGATCCCCAGGGCAACTATGGCTACACCTTC. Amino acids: CASSQDPQGNYGYTF.

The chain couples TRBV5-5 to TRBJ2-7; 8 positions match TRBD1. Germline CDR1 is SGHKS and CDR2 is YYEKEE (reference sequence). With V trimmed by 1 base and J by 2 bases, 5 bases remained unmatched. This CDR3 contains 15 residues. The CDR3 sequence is CASSLWSGGTYEQYF. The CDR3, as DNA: TGTGCCAGCAGCTTGTGGTCAGGGGGCACCTACGAGCAGTACTTC.